The present T cell receptor (beta chain) was sequenced within a study of blood T cell repertoires in COVID-19. Looking at the study overall: The United States, Italy and Spain supplied acute and convalescent COVID-19 samples. Sample material is recorded as cDNA or gDNA derived from T cells, B-cell-depleted T cells, or PBMCs.

Authors' methods: How many nucleated cells were present was estimated from reference gene primer amplification. Profiled with immunoSEQ multiplex PCR; TCRdb holds only in-frame clones, not every one. V, J and clone size are taken as reported in that table, and D and trimming were inferred from the DNA itself. The table has 40,000 or so clones, around four fifths seen once. Germline CDR1 reads MNHEY; CDR2 reads SMNVEV (reference sequence). This CDR3 is 14 amino acids long. J gave up 4 bases and V 5 bases, and 5 bases lay outside the gene matches. The sequence was collected from a man aged 50 to 60 with active COVID-19. V gene TRBV27 combines with J gene TRBJ1-2; 9 bases agree with TRBD1. What was sequenced was peripheral blood. CDR3 sequence: CASSQGTGPYGYTF. For the CDR3, the DNA is TGTGCCAGCAGTCAAGGGACAGGGCCCTATGGCTACACCTTC.